This TCR beta chain originates from a study of monozygotic twins with inflammatory bowel disease. One blood sample of approximately 2.5 ml was taken from each donor. From whole blood, total RNA was isolated without any sorting of T cells. UMIs bearing a 6-nucleotide sample barcode were added through template switching. TCRdb reprocessed the 5' RACE reads and reports one entry per CDR3 protein, with no DNA. In total, the table holds around 400,000 distinct CDR3 sequences. This sequence originates from a human donor with ulcerative colitis or Crohn's disease, or a healthy co-twin of an affected twin (not recorded which). Input material: blood.

The CDR3 here is CASSVGGGEENTEAFF. The chain links TRBV9 to TRBJ1-1; the TCRdb call, TRBD1, lacks DNA for checking. Germline V CDR1 and CDR2: SGDLS, YYNGEE. The CDR3 extends over 16 amino acids.